These 8 T cell receptor beta chains originate from one sample sequenced in a study of a mutant IDH1 vaccine in newly diagnosed glioma. Some clones are missing from TCRdb's copy, which holds only in-frame ones; the method was immunoSEQ multiplex PCR. The sample lists roughly 52,000 clones, 75% to 85% seen once, with 5% to 7.5% in the top ten. These receptors have no known antigen. The time point denotes: week 23, last vaccination. Topical imiquimod accompanied each vaccine dose, which consisted of 300 ug of mutant IDH1 20-mer peptide. The specimen comprised PBMCs, sampled from a glioma patient whose treatment included an IDH1 peptide vaccine. The receptors here all came from a man between 35 and 55 years old with glioma.

J is TRBJ2-5 and V is TRBV4-1; D gene ambiguous. Germline V CDR1 and CDR2: MGHRA, YSYEKL. The V gene lost 6 bases and the J gene lost 3 bases, with 2 bases spanning the gap. CDR3 length equals 10 residues. The CDR3 coding sequence is TGCGCCAGCAGGGAAGAGACCCAGTACTTC. Its protein is CASREETQYF.

The DNA of the CDR3 is TGTGCCAGCAGTTACACCCAGGATCAGCCCCAGCATTTT. Translating it yields CASSYTQDQPQHF. This chain uses TRBV6-5 with TRBJ1-5; D not certain. V lost 2 bases, J lost 5 bases, and 7 bases lay in between. CDR1 and CDR2 from the germline V gene are MNHEY and SVGAGI. The CDR3 is made up of 13 amino acids.

The J gene is TRBJ1-1, the V gene TRBV7-9, with D unresolved. Germline V CDR1 and CDR2: SEHNR, FQNEAQ (reference sequence). The CDR3 contains 14 residues. The V gene lost 1 base and the J gene lost 6 bases, with 12 bases spanning the gap. The CDR3 nucleotides are TGTGCCAGCAGCTTAGGATTCCACTCAGCTGAAGCTTTCTTT. Its translation is CASSLGFHSAEAFF.

The chain combines TRBV19 with TRBJ1-1, with D maybe TRBD1 (6 bases). The germline gives CDR1 LNHDA, CDR2 SQIVND (reference sequence). The CDR3 spans 16 residues. Trimming removed 6 bases from V and 1 base from J, with 18 bases in between. CDR3 protein: CASRGAQAPSNTEAFF. CDR3 DNA: TGTGCCAGTAGGGGGGCCCAGGCACCCTCGAACACTGAAGCTTTCTTT.

This chain links TRBV6-1 with TRBJ1-5; TRBD1 might be the D (5 bases). The CDR3 length is 14 residues. Trimming pared 5 bases from V and 2 bases from J, leaving 10 bases between. Germline loops: CDR1 MNHNS, CDR2 SASEGT. The CDR3 coding sequence is TGTGCCAGCAGTAGGGGCGACGGCAATCAGCCCCAGCATTTT. Translated, it gives CASSRGDGNQPQHF.

The V and J genes are TRBV4-2 and TRBJ2-2; tentative D call: TRBD2 (6 bases). The germline CDR1 and CDR2 sequences are LGHNA and YNFKEQ. Trimming shortened V by 1 base and J by 4 bases, and 10 bases separated the two germline ends. The CDR3 sequence is 15 residues long. The DNA of the CDR3 is TGTGCCAGCAGCCAAGCCCACGGGAGCACCGGGGAGCTGTTTTTT. Protein product: CASSQAHGSTGELFF.

The genes are TRBV4-2 and TRBJ1-1; D may be TRBD1 (5 bases). The V and J ends lost 0 bases and 12 bases respectively, with 14 bases between them. This CDR3 region has 13 residues. CDR1 and CDR2 (germline): LGHNA, YNFKEQ. The DNA for the CDR3 is TGTGCCAGCAGCCAAGATCTGGGGCAGGTTACTTTCTTT. Protein product: CASSQDLGQVTFF.

The V call is TRBV7-2, the J call TRBJ1-2, with TRBD1 as a possible D gene (5 bases). Germline loops: CDR1 SGHTA, CDR2 FQGNSA. This CDR3 contains 15 residues. V lost 5 bases, J lost 5 bases, and 18 bases lay in between. The CDR3 loop reads CASSPVGDALYGYTF. The CDR3, as DNA: TGTGCCAGCAGCCCGGTTGGGGACGCTCTTTATGGCTACACCTTC.